The T cell receptor beta chain under discussion was sequenced for a study of blood T cells in healthy people across ages. Russia was home to the donors, healthy Caucasian individuals aged about 6 to 90. Per individual sample, total RNA of at least 5 micrograms was extracted. A second PCR of about 6 to 11 cycles used a sample-barcoded 5' primer and a J-beta primer mix. TCRdb reprocessed the 5' RACE reads via MiXCR and lists one record per CDR3 protein. In the table there are hundreds of thousands of distinct CDR3 sequences, 20% to 30% of which are singletons. The study's findings and limits: One million T cells yielded diversity estimates that were considered underestimates.

As regards this clonotype: Its target is not known.

The sample was also reused in another study, on T cells of mothers and their children. That paper adds: Mothers yielded over 8.5 million CDR3 reads, children 2.5 million to 3.5 million each.

The TCR comes from a boy aged 5-17 years in good health. Source material: blood.

Here the CDR3 reads CSARDPRGGDNEQFF. CDR3 nucleotide sequence: TGCAGTGCTAGAGATCCCCGGGGGGGGGACAATGAGCAGTTCTTC. The V and J genes are TRBV20-1 and TRBJ2-1, with 8 positions matching TRBD2. Looked up from germline, CDR1 is DFQATT and CDR2 is SNEGSKA (reference sequence). The V gene end was trimmed by 0 bases and the J gene end by 5 bases; junction bases not matched to a gene: 6. The CDR3 covers 15 residues.